This entry describes one T cell receptor beta chain. CDR1 is SGHNT, CDR2 YYREEE, per germline (reference sequence). The junction had 8 bases not matched to a gene; V was cut back by 0 bases and J by 6 bases. The CDR3 sequence is 15 residues long. These data come from a study of blood T cell repertoires in COVID-19. Study as a whole: Material from acute and convalescent COVID-19 was sourced from the United States, Italy and Spain. Sample material is recorded as cDNA or gDNA derived from T cells, B-cell-depleted T cells, or PBMCs.

In the original processing: Reference gene primers were amplified, and this amplification served to estimate nucleated cell counts. Using immunoSEQ multiplex PCR, the repertoire was profiled, and TCRdb retains in-frame clones only, with some absent. V and J calls and clone size come straight from that table; D and trimming were deduced from the DNA. The sample lists several thousand clones; nearly 90% were seen once. The source is an elderly woman with acute or convalescent COVID-19. The material sequenced was peripheral blood. The chain links TRBV5-4 to TRBJ1-1, with 7 bases lining up with TRBD1. As DNA, the CDR3 is TGTGCCAGCAGCTTGGGGGGACAGCCTTTAGCTGAAGCTTTCTTT. Translation gives CASSLGGQPLAEAFF.